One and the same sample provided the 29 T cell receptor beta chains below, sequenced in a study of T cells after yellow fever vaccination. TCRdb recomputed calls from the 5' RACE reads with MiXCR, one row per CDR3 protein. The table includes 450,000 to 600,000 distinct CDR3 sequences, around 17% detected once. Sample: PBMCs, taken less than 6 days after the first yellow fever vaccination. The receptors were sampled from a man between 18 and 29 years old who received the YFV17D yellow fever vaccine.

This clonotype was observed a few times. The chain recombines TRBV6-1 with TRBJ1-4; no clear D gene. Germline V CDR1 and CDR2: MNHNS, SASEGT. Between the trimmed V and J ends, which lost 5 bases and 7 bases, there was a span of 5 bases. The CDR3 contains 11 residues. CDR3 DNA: TGTGCCAGCAGTTTCCTTGAAAAACTGTTTTTT. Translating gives CASSFLEKLFF.

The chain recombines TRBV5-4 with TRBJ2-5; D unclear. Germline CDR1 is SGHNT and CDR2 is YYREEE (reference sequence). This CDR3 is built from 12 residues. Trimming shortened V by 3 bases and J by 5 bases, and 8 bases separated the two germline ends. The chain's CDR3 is CASSSTVETQYF. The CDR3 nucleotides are TGTGCCAGCAGCTCAACCGTTGAGACCCAGTACTTC.

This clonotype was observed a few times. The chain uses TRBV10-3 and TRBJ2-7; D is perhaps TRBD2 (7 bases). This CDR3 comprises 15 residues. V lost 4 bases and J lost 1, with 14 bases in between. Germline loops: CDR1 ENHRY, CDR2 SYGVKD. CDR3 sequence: CAISGGGAGSYEQYF. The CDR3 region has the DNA TGTGCCATCAGTGGTGGGGGGGCTGGGTCCTACGAGCAGTACTTC.

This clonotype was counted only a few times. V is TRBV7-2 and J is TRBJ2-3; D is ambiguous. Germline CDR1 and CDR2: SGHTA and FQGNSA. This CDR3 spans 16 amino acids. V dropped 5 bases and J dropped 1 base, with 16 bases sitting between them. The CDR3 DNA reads TGTGCCAGCAGCCAGTCCTTCGTCCTCCGCACAGATACGCAGTATTTT. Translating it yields CASSQSFVLRTDTQYF.

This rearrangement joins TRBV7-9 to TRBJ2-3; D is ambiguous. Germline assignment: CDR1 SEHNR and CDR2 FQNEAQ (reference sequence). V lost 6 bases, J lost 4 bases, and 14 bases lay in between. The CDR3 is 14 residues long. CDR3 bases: TGTGCCAGCAGGTTGAAGGGAATCGCAGATACGCAGTATTTT. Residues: CASRLKGIADTQYF. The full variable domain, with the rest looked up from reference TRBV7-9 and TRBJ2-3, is DTGVSQNPRHKITKRGQNVTFRCDPISEHNRLYWYRQTLGQGPEFLTYFQNEAQLEKSRLLSDRFSAERPKGSFSTLEIQRTEQGDSAMYLCASRLKGIADTQYFGPGTRLTVL.

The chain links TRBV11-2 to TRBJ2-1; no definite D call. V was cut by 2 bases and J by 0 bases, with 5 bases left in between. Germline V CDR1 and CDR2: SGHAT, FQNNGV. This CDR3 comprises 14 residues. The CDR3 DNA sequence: TGTGCCAGCAGCTTAATTAGCTCCTACAATGAGCAGTTCTTC. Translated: CASSLISSYNEQFF.

This chain's CDR3 is CASSYSSPAFDAVDTIYF. CDR3 nucleotides: TGTGCCAGCAGTTACTCAAGCCCAGCATTCGATGCGGTGGACACCATATATTTT. The chain recombines TRBV6-5 with TRBJ1-3; D unclear. Germline lookup yields CDR1 MNHEY and CDR2 SVGAGI. Trimming pared 0 bases from V and 8 bases from J, leaving 23 bases between. The CDR3 extends over 18 amino acids.

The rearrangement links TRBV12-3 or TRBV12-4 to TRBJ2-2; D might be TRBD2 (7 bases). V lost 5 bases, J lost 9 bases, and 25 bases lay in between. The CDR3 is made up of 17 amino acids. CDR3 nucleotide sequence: TGTGCCAGCAGTCTGGGGGCGGGGGAAACCCGATTTAGGGAGCTGTTTTTT. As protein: CASSLGAGETRFRELFF.

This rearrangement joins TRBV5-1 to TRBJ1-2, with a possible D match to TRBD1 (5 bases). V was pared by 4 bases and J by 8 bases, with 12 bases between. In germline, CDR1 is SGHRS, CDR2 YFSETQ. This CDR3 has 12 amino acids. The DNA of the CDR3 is TGCGCCAGCAGCCCCGGGACTTGGGGCTACACCTTC. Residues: CASSPGTWGYTF.

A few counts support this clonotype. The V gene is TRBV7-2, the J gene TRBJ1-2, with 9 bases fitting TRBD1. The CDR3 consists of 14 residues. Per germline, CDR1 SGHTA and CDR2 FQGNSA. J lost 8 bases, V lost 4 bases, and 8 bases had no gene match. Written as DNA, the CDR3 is TGTGCCAGCAGCTCCGGGACAGGGCAGGAGGGCTACACCTTC. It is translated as CASSSGTGQEGYTF.

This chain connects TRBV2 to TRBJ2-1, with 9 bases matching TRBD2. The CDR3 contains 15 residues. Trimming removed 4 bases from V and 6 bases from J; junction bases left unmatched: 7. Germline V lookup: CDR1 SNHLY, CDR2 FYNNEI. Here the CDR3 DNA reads TGTGCCAGCAGTGTGGGCGGGGGGGCCTTCAATGAGCAGTTCTTC. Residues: CASSVGGGAFNEQFF.

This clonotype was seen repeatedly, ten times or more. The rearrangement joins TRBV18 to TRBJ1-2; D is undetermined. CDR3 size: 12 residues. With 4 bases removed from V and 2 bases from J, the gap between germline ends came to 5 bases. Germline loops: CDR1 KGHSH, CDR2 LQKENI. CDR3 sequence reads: CASSQENYGYTF. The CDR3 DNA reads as TGTGCCAGCTCACAGGAAAACTATGGCTACACCTTC.

CDR3 in amino acids: CSACPRLTGELFF. CDR3 DNA: TGCAGCGCTTGTCCGAGGCTCACCGGGGAGCTGTTTTTT. The genes are TRBV29-1 and TRBJ2-2; D not resolved. V was trimmed by 7 bases and J by 4 bases, leaving 13 bases between them. CDR1 and CDR2 from the germline V gene are SQVTM and ANQGSEA. This CDR3 contains 13 residues.

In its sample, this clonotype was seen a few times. The CDR3: CASSAFVGPYEQYV. The DNA of the CDR3 is TGTGCCAGCAGTGCGTTCGTGGGGCCCTACGAGCAGTACGTC. The chain joins TRBV6-1 to TRBJ2-7; possible D gene TRBD1, 5 bases. Trimming removed 4 bases at V and 2 bases at J, with 12 bases between. This CDR3 has 14 amino acids. Germline CDR1 MNHNS, CDR2 SASEGT.

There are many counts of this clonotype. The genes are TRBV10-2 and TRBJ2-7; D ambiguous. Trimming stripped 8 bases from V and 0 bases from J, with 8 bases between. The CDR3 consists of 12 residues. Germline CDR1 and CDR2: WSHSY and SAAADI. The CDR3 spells CASVGDSYEQYF. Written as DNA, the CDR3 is TGCGCCAGCGTGGGTGACTCCTACGAGCAGTACTTC.

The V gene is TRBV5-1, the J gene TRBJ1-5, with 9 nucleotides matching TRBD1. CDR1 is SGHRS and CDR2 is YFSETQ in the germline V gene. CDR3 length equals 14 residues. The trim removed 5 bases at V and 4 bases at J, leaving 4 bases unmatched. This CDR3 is CASRQTGGNQPQHF. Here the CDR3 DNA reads TGCGCCAGCAGGCAGACAGGGGGTAATCAGCCCCAGCATTTT.

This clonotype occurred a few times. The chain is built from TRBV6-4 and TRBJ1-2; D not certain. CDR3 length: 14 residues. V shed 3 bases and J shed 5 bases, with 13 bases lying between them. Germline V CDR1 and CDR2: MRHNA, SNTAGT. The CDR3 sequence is CASSEFAGGYGYTF. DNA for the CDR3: TGTGCCAGCAGTGAATTCGCGGGAGGATATGGCTACACCTTC.

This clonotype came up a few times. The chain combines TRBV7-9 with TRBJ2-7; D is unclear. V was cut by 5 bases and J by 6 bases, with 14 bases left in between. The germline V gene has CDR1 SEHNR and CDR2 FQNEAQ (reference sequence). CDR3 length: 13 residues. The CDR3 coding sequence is TGTGCCAGCAGCATGAGACCTTGGGGCGAGCAGTACGTC. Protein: CASSMRPWGEQYV.

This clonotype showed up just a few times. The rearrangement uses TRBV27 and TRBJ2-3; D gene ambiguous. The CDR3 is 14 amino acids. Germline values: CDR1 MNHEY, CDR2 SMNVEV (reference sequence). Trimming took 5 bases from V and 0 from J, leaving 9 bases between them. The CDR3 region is CASSRSRSTDTQYF. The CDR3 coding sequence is TGTGCCAGCAGTCGTTCTAGGAGCACAGATACGCAGTATTTT.

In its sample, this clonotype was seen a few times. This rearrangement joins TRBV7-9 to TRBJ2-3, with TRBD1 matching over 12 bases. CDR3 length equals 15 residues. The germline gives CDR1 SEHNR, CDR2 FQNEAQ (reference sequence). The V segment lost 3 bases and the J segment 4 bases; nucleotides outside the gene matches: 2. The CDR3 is CASSFGTGGADTQYF. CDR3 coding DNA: TGTGCCAGCAGCTTCGGGACAGGGGGCGCAGATACGCAGTATTTT.

The CDR3 loop reads CSARRGDSNQPQHF. DNA of the CDR3: TGCAGTGCTAGGAGGGGCGATAGCAATCAGCCCCAGCATTTT. The V call is TRBV20-1, the J call TRBJ1-5, with a tentative D call TRBD1 (5 bases). Trimming removed 3 bases at V and 0 bases at J, with 9 bases between. Germline V gene sequence: CDR1 DFQATT, CDR2 SNEGSKA (reference sequence). The CDR3 covers 14 residues.

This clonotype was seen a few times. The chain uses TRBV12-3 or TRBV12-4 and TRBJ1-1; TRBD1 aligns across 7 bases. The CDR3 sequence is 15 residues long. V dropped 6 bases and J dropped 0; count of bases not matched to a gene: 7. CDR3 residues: CASSPRGSMNTEAFF. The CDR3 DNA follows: TGTGCCAGCAGCCCCAGGGGGAGTATGAACACTGAAGCTTTCTTT.

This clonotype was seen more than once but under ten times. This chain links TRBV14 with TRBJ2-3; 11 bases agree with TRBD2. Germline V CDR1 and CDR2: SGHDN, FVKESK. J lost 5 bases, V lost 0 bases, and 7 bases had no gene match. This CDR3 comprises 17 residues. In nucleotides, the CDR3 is TGTGCCAGCAGCCAAGAAGTAGCGGGGGGGCCGGTAGATACGCAGTATTTT. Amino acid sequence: CASSQEVAGGPVDTQYF.

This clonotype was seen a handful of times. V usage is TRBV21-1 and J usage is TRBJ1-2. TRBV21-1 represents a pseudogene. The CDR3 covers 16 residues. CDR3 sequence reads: CASSKAGGALNYGYTF. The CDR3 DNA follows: TGTGCCAGCAGCAAAGCTGGCGGGGCCCTAAACTATGGCTACACCTTC.

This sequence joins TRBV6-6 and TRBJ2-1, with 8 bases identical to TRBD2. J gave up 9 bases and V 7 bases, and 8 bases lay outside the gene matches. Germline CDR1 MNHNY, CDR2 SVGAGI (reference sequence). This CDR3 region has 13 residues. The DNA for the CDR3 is TGTGCCAGCACCTACGCGGGGGGCAGTGAGCAGTTCTTC. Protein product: CASTYAGGSEQFF.

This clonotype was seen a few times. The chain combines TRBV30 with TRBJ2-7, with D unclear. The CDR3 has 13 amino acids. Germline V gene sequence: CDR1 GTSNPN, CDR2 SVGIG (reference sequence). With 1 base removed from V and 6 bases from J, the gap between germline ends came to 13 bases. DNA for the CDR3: TGTGCCTGGAGTGCCGCGACGTGGAGCGAGCAGTACTTC. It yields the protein CAWSAATWSEQYF.

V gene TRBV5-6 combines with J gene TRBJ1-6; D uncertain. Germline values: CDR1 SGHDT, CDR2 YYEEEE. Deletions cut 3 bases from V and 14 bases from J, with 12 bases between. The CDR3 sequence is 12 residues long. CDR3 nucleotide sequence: TGTGCCAGCAGCTCGGACTTCGGATCCCTCCACTTT. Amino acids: CASSSDFGSLHF.

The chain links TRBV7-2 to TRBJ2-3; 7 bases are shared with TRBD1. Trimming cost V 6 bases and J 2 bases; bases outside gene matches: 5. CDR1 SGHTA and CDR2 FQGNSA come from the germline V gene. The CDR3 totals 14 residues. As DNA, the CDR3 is TGTGCCAGCAGATTGACAGGGTCCACAGATACGCAGTATTTT. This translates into CASRLTGSTDTQYF.

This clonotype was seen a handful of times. The CDR3 here is CASSVGNSLNSPLHF. DNA of the CDR3: TGTGCCAGCAGCGTAGGGAATTCTCTTAATTCACCCCTCCACTTT. V gene TRBV9 combines with J gene TRBJ1-6; D call uncertain. Germline CDR1 SGDLS, CDR2 YYNGEE. The V gene lost 0 bases and the J gene lost 6 bases, with 10 bases spanning the gap. The CDR3 is 15 residues long.